The 21 T cell receptor beta chains reported below all come from one sample, sequenced in a study of T-cell memory formation after mild COVID-19. TCRdb used MiXCR to reprocess the 5' RACE reads, holding one entry per CDR3 protein. The sample carries hundreds of thousands of distinct CDR3 sequences, roughly 15% recorded once. Sample: PBMCs or a T cell subset sorted from them (not recorded which). The receptors derive from a young man who had mild COVID-19 (a few samples of this study predate the infection). Cell type and time point are not known.

The sample holds a few counts of this clonotype. The chain links TRBV7-9 to TRBJ2-7; 7 nucleotides line up with TRBD1. After removal of 1 base from V and 6 bases from J, the junction contained 3 bases not matched to a gene. Germline loops: CDR1 SEHNR, CDR2 FQNEAQ (reference sequence). This CDR3 has 13 amino acids. The CDR3 loop reads CASSLVGTAEQYV. The CDR3 coding sequence is TGTGCCAGCAGCTTAGTGGGGACAGCCGAGCAGTACGTC.

The table lists this clonotype with many counts. The J gene is TRBJ2-7, the V gene TRBV7-2, with no clear D. Trimming removed 1 base at V and 1 base at J, with 20 bases between. The CDR3 is made up of 18 amino acids. Germline V gene sequence: CDR1 SGHTA, CDR2 FQGNSA. The CDR3 DNA reads as TGTGCCAGCAGCTTAGGGGTTCTAAAGGACCGACGATCCTACGAGCAGTACGTC. Translation gives CASSLGVLKDRRSYEQYV.

J is TRBJ2-7 and V is TRBV7-2; D remains ambiguous. The CDR3 length is 13 residues. The germline V gene has CDR1 SGHTA and CDR2 FQGNSA. Trimming removed 5 bases from V and 2 bases from J, with 10 bases in between. CDR3 DNA: TGTGCCAGCAGCCCGCAGAAAACCTACGAGCAGTACTTC. Translating gives CASSPQKTYEQYF.

The table lists this clonotype with a few counts. This chain joins TRBV6-5 and TRBJ2-5; 8 bases line up with TRBD2. The J segment lost 9 bases and the V segment lost 0 bases, leaving 15 bases of the junction unmatched. The CDR3 sequence is 17 residues long. Germline values: CDR1 MNHEY, CDR2 SVGAGI. CDR3 coding DNA: TGTGCCAGCAGTTACTCTTTTAGCGGGGAGTCGGGAGGGCCCCAGTACTTC. This codes for CASSYSFSGESGGPQYF.

This clonotype was counted only a few times. V is TRBV6-5 and J is TRBJ2-5, with 10 bases that match TRBD2. This CDR3 is 16 amino acids long. Per germline, CDR1 MNHEY and CDR2 SVGAGI. Unmatched junction bases numbered 8, after V lost 6 bases and J lost 1 base. The CDR3 here is CASSPVAGGLQETQYF. The DNA of the CDR3 is TGTGCCAGCAGCCCCGTAGCGGGGGGACTCCAAGAGACCCAGTACTTC.

This clonotype was counted a few times. This rearrangement joins TRBV2 to TRBJ1-2; the D is unclear. The CDR3 spans 13 residues. Trimming cost V 9 bases and J 4 bases, with 15 bases left between them. CDR1 is SNHLY, CDR2 FYNNEI, per germline. The CDR3 sequence: CARGFPRTYGYTF. CDR3 bases: TGTGCCAGAGGCTTTCCCCGGACCTATGGCTACACCTTC.

This clonotype has a handful of counts. This sequence joins TRBV2 and TRBJ2-1; 12 positions agree with TRBD2. The germline CDR1 and CDR2 sequences are SNHLY and FYNNEI. V lost 7 bases to trimming and J lost 7 bases; unmatched junction nucleotides: 11. This CDR3 is 16 amino acids long. Here the CDR3 DNA reads TGTGCCAGCACCGAAGGGCCTAGCGGGGGGGGTAATGAGCAGTTCTTC. Its translation: CASTEGPSGGGNEQFF.

CDR3 bases: TGTGCCAGCAGTCTCTCTTTAGGTGAAAAACTGTTTTTT. Its translation: CASSLSLGEKLFF. The genes are TRBV12-3 or TRBV12-4 and TRBJ1-4; no clear D. Trimming removed 5 bases from V and 7 bases from J, with 11 bases in between. CDR3 size: 13 residues.

The J gene is TRBJ2-3, the V gene TRBV2, with TRBD2 matching over 14 bases. With V trimmed by 5 bases and J by 3 bases, 7 bases remained unmatched. From germline, CDR1 is SNHLY and CDR2 FYNNEI. This CDR3 region has 17 residues. CDR3 nucleotide sequence: TGTGCCAGCAGTCGGACTAGCGGGGGGTCCAGAACAGATACGCAGTATTTT. It yields the protein CASSRTSGGSRTDTQYF.

The chain combines TRBV21-1 with TRBJ2-7; the DNA was not compared with TRBD1, the D call given in the table. TRBV21-1 is given as a pseudogene. This CDR3 spans 14 amino acids. Here the CDR3 reads CASSSWDNTSEQYF. CDR3 nucleotides: TGTGCCAGCAGCAGCTGGGACAACACTTCCGAGCAGTACTTC.

The V and J genes are TRBV7-9 and TRBJ2-4; a possible D gene is TRBD2 (5 bases). Trimming left V 5 bases short and J 12 bases short, with 20 bases between. Germline V gene lookup returns CDR1 SEHNR and CDR2 FQNEAQ (reference sequence). This CDR3 comprises 14 residues. The DNA for the CDR3 is TGTGCCAGCAGCGACCTCACCTCTAGCTTCGATCAGTACTTC. It is translated as CASSDLTSSFDQYF.

This clonotype came up a few times. The chain combines TRBV5-1 with TRBJ2-1; D may match TRBD1 or TRBD2 (5 bases each). Germline CDR1 is SGHRS and CDR2 is YFSETQ. CDR3 length: 14 residues. Trimming took off 4 bases at V and 10 bases at J, with 18 bases between the two ends. This CDR3 reads CASSLGGRVWEQFF. For the CDR3, the DNA is TGCGCCAGCAGCCTTGGAGGCAGGGTCTGGGAGCAGTTCTTC.

The chain employs TRBV15 and TRBJ2-3; D is possibly TRBD1 (6 bases). The ends were cut back, 0 bases at V and 3 bases at J, with 7 bases in the middle. CDR1 is LNHNV, CDR2 YYDKDF, per germline (reference sequence). This CDR3 is 14 amino acids long. CDR3 nucleotide sequence: TGTGCCACCAGCAGAGATCAGGGGACAGATACGCAGTATTTT. Translated: CATSRDQGTDTQYF.

This chain joins TRBV7-9 and TRBJ1-5; TRBD1 agrees at 7 bases. Germline V gene sequence: CDR1 SEHNR, CDR2 FQNEAQ (reference sequence). V trimming: 8 bases; J trimming: 3 bases; junction bases outside the gene matches: 1. The CDR3 loop spans 12 amino acids. The CDR3 loop reads CASGQDNQPQHF. The CDR3 region has the DNA TGTGCCAGCGGACAGGACAATCAGCCCCAGCATTTT.

The chain employs TRBV7-8 and TRBJ1-1, with D unresolved. CDR1 and CDR2 (germline): SGHVS, FQNEAQ. V was pared by 5 bases and J by 5 bases, with 9 bases between. The CDR3 runs to 12 residues. The DNA for the CDR3 is TGTGCCAGCAGCACCAGGATGACTGAAGCTTTCTTT. It specifies CASSTRMTEAFF.

This clonotype was detected many times. The rearrangement links TRBV24-1 to TRBJ2-3; D remains ambiguous. CDR3 size: 11 residues. Between the trimmed V and J ends, which lost 9 bases and 10 bases, there was a span of 13 bases. CDR1 is KGHDR and CDR2 is SFDVKD in the germline V gene. The CDR3, as DNA: TGTGCCACCGGGGATCCTAGGTCGCAGTATTTT. This codes for CATGDPRSQYF.

Only a few counts were recorded for this clonotype. The rearrangement links TRBV4-1 to TRBJ1-4; D is uncertain. This CDR3 contains 13 residues. The germline V gene has CDR1 MGHRA and CDR2 YSYEKL. Trimming cost V 5 bases and J 8 bases, with 12 bases left between them. The CDR3 loop reads CASSLTGWEKLFF. As DNA, the CDR3 is TGCGCCAGCAGCTTGACGGGTTGGGAAAAACTGTTTTTT.

This clonotype showed up just a few times. J is TRBJ2-3 and V is TRBV9, with 10 bases matching TRBD2. CDR1 is SGDLS and CDR2 is YYNGEE in the germline V gene. The CDR3 consists of 15 residues. J was trimmed by 8 bases and V by 3 bases; bases with no gene match: 9. The CDR3 here is CASSASGGATGTQYF. The CDR3 DNA reads as TGTGCCAGCAGCGCGAGCGGGGGGGCCACGGGTACGCAGTATTTT.

The gene calls are TRBV7-9 and TRBJ2-3; D is unclear. The germline V gene encodes CDR1 SEHNR and CDR2 FQNEAQ (reference sequence). The CDR3 totals 15 residues. V lost 7 bases and J lost 6, with 20 bases in between. CDR3: CASTAVDLGPDTQYF. CDR3 coding DNA: TGTGCCAGCACCGCCGTCGATCTTGGGCCCGATACGCAGTATTTT.

This clonotype has a handful of counts. The genes are TRBV7-9 and TRBJ1-1, with 10 bases lining up with TRBD1. After removal of 5 bases from V and 5 bases from J, the junction contained 8 bases not matched to a gene. The CDR3 has 15 amino acids. Germline CDR1 is SEHNR and CDR2 is FQNEAQ (reference sequence). CDR3 residues: CASSMGQGLDTEAFF. CDR3 DNA: TGTGCCAGCAGCATGGGACAGGGGTTGGATACTGAAGCTTTCTTT.

This clonotype has a count of ten or more. This chain links TRBV7-8 with TRBJ2-3, with D hard to call. The CDR3 is made up of 13 amino acids. V was clipped by 2 bases and J by 10 bases, with 13 bases between them. The V gene's germline CDR1 is SGHVS and CDR2 FQNEAQ. The CDR3 DNA sequence: TGTGCCAGCAGCTTAAGTTGGAGTTCGGCGCAGTATTTT. Residues: CASSLSWSSAQYF.